This passage covers 15 T cell receptor beta chains from one sample sequenced in a study of OX40 agonist ivuxolimab in advanced cancers. The table came from immunoSEQ multiplex PCR; TCRdb's copy has only in-frame clones and leaves some out. The repertoire holds 65,000 to 70,000 clones, with around 73% as singletons. Sequences were derived from CD4+ or CD8+ T cells sorted from blood, sampled in a trial of the OX40 agonist ivuxolimab. The source is an adult with an advanced solid tumor such as melanoma, head and neck, liver or kidney cancer.

The gene calls are TRBV7-6 and TRBJ2-3, with 14 bases identical to TRBD2. Trimming took 0 bases from V and 2 from J; bases not matched to a gene: 1. The germline CDR1 and CDR2 sequences are SGHVS and FNYEAQ. This CDR3 region has 17 residues. As DNA, the CDR3 is TGTGCCAGCAGCTTAGCGGGACTAGCGGGAGTCACAGATACGCAGTATTTT. Translation gives CASSLAGLAGVTDTQYF.

The chain is built from TRBV5-1 and TRBJ2-3, with D tentatively TRBD2 (7 bases). This CDR3 comprises 16 residues. Germline lookup yields CDR1 SGHRS and CDR2 YFSETQ. Trimming shortened V by 4 bases and J by 4 bases, and 19 bases separated the two germline ends. The CDR3 nucleotides read TGCGCCAGCAGCACAGCTATCGGGGAGGGGGCAGATACGCAGTATTTT. It codes for CASSTAIGEGADTQYF.

The chain is built from TRBV10-3 and TRBJ2-5, with 9 bases lining up with TRBD1. The CDR3 length is 15 residues. Trimming at V came to 3 bases and at J to 4 bases, leaving 6 bases not matched to a gene. Germline V gene lookup returns CDR1 ENHRY and CDR2 SYGVKD. For the CDR3, the DNA is TGTGCCATCAGTGATTTAGGGGGACAGGGAGAGACCCAGTACTTC. Amino acids: CAISDLGGQGETQYF.

For the CDR3, the DNA is TGTGCCAGCAGCACTTCGGGACTAGTCTACAATGAGCAGTTCTTC. This translates into CASSTSGLVYNEQFF. This chain joins TRBV9 and TRBJ2-1; 8 nucleotides line up with TRBD2. Germline CDR1 reads SGDLS; CDR2 reads YYNGEE. The V segment lost 4 bases and the J segment 3 bases; nucleotides outside the gene matches: 6. The length of the CDR3 is 15 residues.

This clone showed up just a few times. This chain joins TRBV5-1 and TRBJ1-3; 8 nucleotides match TRBD1. After removal of 0 bases from V and 1 base from J, the junction contained 6 bases not matched to a gene. The length of the CDR3 is 17 residues. The germline CDR1 and CDR2 sequences are SGHRS and YFSETQ. CDR3 coding DNA: TGCGCCAGCAGCTTGGAAAGACAGGGGACGTCTGGAAACACCATATATTTT. Its translation: CASSLERQGTSGNTIYF.

V usage is TRBV11-2 and J usage is TRBJ1-2, with D perhaps TRBD1 (6 bases). V dropped 6 bases and J dropped 4 bases, with 9 bases sitting between them. This CDR3 contains 12 residues. CDR1 and CDR2 (germline): SGHAT, FQNNGV. The CDR3 here is CASSPQGYGYTF. The CDR3 nucleotides read TGTGCCAGCAGTCCACAGGGCTATGGCTACACCTTC.

The J gene is TRBJ2-1, the V gene TRBV5-8; the D is unclear. The CDR3 covers 18 residues. Looked up from germline, CDR1 is SGHTS and CDR2 is YDEGEE. The V gene lost 1 base and the J gene lost 0 bases, with 17 bases spanning the gap. CDR3 sequence reads: CASSLLYGASSSYNEQFF. The DNA for the CDR3 is TGTGCCAGCAGCTTGTTGTATGGCGCGTCCAGCTCCTACAATGAGCAGTTCTTC.

V gene TRBV30 combines with J gene TRBJ2-7; a weak D match, TRBD2 (6 bases). Trimming removed 5 bases at V and 5 bases at J, with 10 bases between. From germline, CDR1 is GTSNPN and CDR2 SVGIG (reference sequence). The CDR3 is 11 residues long. DNA of the CDR3: TGTGCCTGGGCTGCGGGGAACGAGCAGTACTTC. Amino acids: CAWAAGNEQYF.

V is TRBV28 and J is TRBJ2-5; TRBD2 matches 7 bases. Germline V gene sequence: CDR1 MDHEN, CDR2 SYDVKM. The CDR3 is made up of 15 amino acids. V was pared by 3 bases and J by 2 bases, with 6 bases of the junction left unmatched. The CDR3, as DNA: TGTGCCAGCAGTTTTGTAGCGGGTTTTCAAGAGACCCAGTACTTC. Its translation: CASSFVAGFQETQYF. Supplemented by reference TRBV28 and TRBJ2-5, the full variable domain reads DVKVTQSSRYLVKRTGEKVFLECVQDMDHENMFWYRQDPGLGLRLIYFSYDVKMKEKGDIPEGYSVSREKKERFSLILESASTNQTSMYLCASSFVAGFQETQYFGPGTRLLVL.

This chain joins TRBV6-1 and TRBJ2-3, with 7 bases aligning to TRBD1. The CDR3 covers 13 residues. Losses at the gene ends were 3 bases for V and 4 bases for J; bases not matched to a gene: 1. Germline loops: CDR1 MNHNS, CDR2 SASEGT. The CDR3 region is CASSEDRSDTQYF. CDR3 bases: TGTGCCAGCAGTGAGGACAGGTCAGATACGCAGTATTTT.

V usage is TRBV5-4 and J usage is TRBJ1-1, with D perhaps TRBD1 (5 bases). The V end lost 3 bases, the J end lost 1 base, and 10 bases lay between the germline ends. Looked up from germline, CDR1 is SGHNT and CDR2 is YYREEE (reference sequence). The CDR3 totals 14 residues. The CDR3 loop reads CASSSDISNTEAFF. In DNA, the CDR3 is TGTGCCAGCAGCTCGGACATCTCGAACACTGAAGCTTTCTTT. Supplemented by reference TRBV5-4 and TRBJ1-1, the full variable domain reads ETGVTQSPTHLIKTRGQQVTLRCSSQSGHNTVSWYQQALGQGPQFIFQYYREEENGRGNFPPRFSGLQFPNYSSELNVNALELDDSALYLCASSSDISNTEAFFGQGTRLTVV.

This clone turned up a few times. The chain links TRBV19 to TRBJ2-7; D call uncertain. Deletions cut 6 bases from V and 0 bases from J, with 12 bases between. CDR3 length: 14 residues. Germline loops: CDR1 LNHDA, CDR2 SQIVND (reference sequence). The CDR3 reads CASRQTDSSYEQYF. For the CDR3, the DNA is TGTGCCAGTAGACAGACGGATAGCTCCTACGAGCAGTACTTC.

This clone occurred a few times. The chain employs TRBV6-5 and TRBJ2-7; D remains ambiguous. V lost 2 bases and J lost 6, with 8 bases in between. The CDR3 is 12 residues long. Per germline, CDR1 MNHEY and CDR2 SVGAGI. The CDR3 loop is CASSYDSTEQYF. CDR3 sequence (DNA): TGTGCCAGCAGTTACGACTCCACCGAGCAGTACTTC.

The CDR3 protein is CASSPWLSMNTEAFF. Here the CDR3 DNA reads TGCGCCAGCAGCCCCTGGCTTAGCATGAACACTGAAGCTTTCTTT. The V and J genes are TRBV4-1 and TRBJ1-1, with unresolved D. The V gene lost 4 bases and the J gene lost 0 bases, with 12 bases spanning the gap. CDR3 length equals 15 residues. The germline V gene encodes CDR1 MGHRA and CDR2 YSYEKL.

The rearrangement uses TRBV11-2 and TRBJ2-5, with D hard to call. The CDR3 runs to 13 residues. The V gene lost 4 bases and the J gene lost 4 bases, with 10 bases spanning the gap. Germline-derived CDR1 and CDR2 are SGHAT and FQNNGV. DNA of the CDR3: TGTGCCAGCAGCTCCAATAGGAGAGAGACCCAGTACTTC. Amino acid sequence: CASSSNRRETQYF. The entire variable domain, with the rest obtained from reference TRBV11-2 and TRBJ2-5, is as follows: EAGVAQSPRYKIIEKRQSVAFWCNPISGHATLYWYQQILGQGPKLLIQFQNNGVVDDSQLPKDRFSAERLKGVDSTLKIQPAKLEDSAVYLCASSSNRRETQYFGPGTRLLVL.